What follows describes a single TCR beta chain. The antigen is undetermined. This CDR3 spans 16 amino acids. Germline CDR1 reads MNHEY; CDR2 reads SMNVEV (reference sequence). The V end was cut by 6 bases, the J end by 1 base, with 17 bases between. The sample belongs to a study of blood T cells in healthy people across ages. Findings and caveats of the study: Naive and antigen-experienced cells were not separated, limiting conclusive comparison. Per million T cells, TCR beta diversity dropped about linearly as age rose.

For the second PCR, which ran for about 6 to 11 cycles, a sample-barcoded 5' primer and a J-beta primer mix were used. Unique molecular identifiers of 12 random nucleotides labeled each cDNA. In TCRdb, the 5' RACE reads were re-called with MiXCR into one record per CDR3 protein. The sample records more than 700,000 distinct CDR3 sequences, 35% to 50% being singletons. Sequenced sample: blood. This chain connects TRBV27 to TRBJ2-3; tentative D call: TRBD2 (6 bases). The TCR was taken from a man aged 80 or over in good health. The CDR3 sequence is CASSRSISGRTDTQYF. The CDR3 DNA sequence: TGTGCCAGCAGCCGCAGTATTAGCGGACGCACAGATACGCAGTATTTT.